This is a list of T cell receptor beta chains from one sample in a study of cytomegalovirus exposure and HLA in healthy donors. Clones were read by immunoSEQ multiplex PCR, and TCRdb kept only the in-frame ones, dropping some. Of some 150,000 clones detected, roughly three quarters appear once; the ten largest clones hold around 3.2%. The specimen sequenced was PBMCs. All receptors derive from a human donor in good health. Both conserved end residues are part of each CDR3. The D gene is left open where the match is weak. Rows may omit the clone size; those that give it use once, few, many or a size class.

j_gene	v_gene	abundance	d_gene	CDR3nt	CDR3aa
TRBJ2-7	TRBV6-1	many	.	TGTGCCAGCAGTGATCGTGGAGGCTACGAGCAGTACTTC	CASSDRGGYEQYF
TRBJ1-4	TRBV4-2	few	TRBD1	TGTGCCAGCAGCCAGTTCACCGGGACAGGGTCTCTTGCAACTAATGAAAAACTGTTTTTT	CASSQFTGTGSLATNEKLFF
TRBJ2-7	TRBV4-3	.	.	TGCGCCAGCAGCCAAGATCGCGGGCCTGGGCTCGAGCAGTACTTC	CASSQDRGPGLEQYF
TRBJ1-4	TRBV19	.	.	TGTGCCAGTAGTCAGCAGGGATCGGGGGTTAATGAAAAACTGTTTTTT	CASSQQGSGVNEKLFF
TRBJ2-7	TRBV9	.	TRBD1	TGTGCCAGCAGCACCTGGACAGGGGCCAGGGAGCAGTACTTC	CASSTWTGAREQYF
TRBJ2-1	TRBV7-6	.	TRBD2	TGTGCCAGCAGCTTAACGTCTAGCGGGGGCTTTGCCTACAATGAGCAGTTCTTC	CASSLTSSGGFAYNEQFF
TRBJ2-7	TRBV5-1	.	TRBD2	TGCGCCAGCAGCCTGGGACTAGCGGGGGGGCCGCGCGAGCAGTACTTC	CASSLGLAGGPREQYF
TRBJ2-2	TRBV28	.	TRBD1	TGTGCCAGCACCCGGGACAGAGGCCCGAACACCGGGGAGCTGTTTTTT	CASTRDRGPNTGELFF
TRBJ2-1	TRBV6-5	.	.	TGTGCCAGCAGCCTGACAGCGAGCTCCTACAATGAGCAGTTCTTC	CASSLTASSYNEQFF
TRBJ2-3	TRBV6-5	.	.	TGTGCCAGCAGTCCGGCGGGGGCCCGCACAGATACGCAGTATTTT	CASSPAGARTDTQYF
TRBJ2-7	TRBV30	.	.	TGTGCCTGGACACCCGGGACAATCTCCTACGAGCAGTACTTC	CAWTPGTISYEQYF
TRBJ2-7	TRBV27	.	TRBD1	TGTGCCAGCAGTACCAACAGGGGTCCCTACGAGCAGTACTTC	CASSTNRGPYEQYF
TRBJ2-1	TRBV6-5	.	TRBD2	TGTGCCAGCAGAGCAGCGGGAGAATACCATGAGCAGTTCTTC	CASRAAGEYHEQFF
TRBJ1-2	TRBV19	.	TRBD1	TGTGCCAGTAGTATGAGCCCCTCCCAGGGGGATGGCTACACCTTC	CASSMSPSQGDGYTF
TRBJ2-5	TRBV7-6	.	.	TGTGCCAGCAGCGAGTCGGAGACCCAGTACTTC	CASSESETQYF
TRBJ1-2	TRBV5-1	.	TRBD1	TGCGCCAGCAGCCGTGAGACAGGGAGTATAGGGTATGGCTACACCTTC	CASSRETGSIGYGYTF
TRBJ2-7	TRBV11-2	.	TRBD2	TGTGCCAGCAGCTACGATACGAGCGGGACCACCAACGAGCAGTACTTC	CASSYDTSGTTNEQYF
TRBJ1-5	TRBV19	once	.	TGTGCCAGTAGTATAGGAGGGATGGCGGGGTATAGCAATCAGCCCCAGCATTTT	CASSIGGMAGYSNQPQHF
TRBJ1-2	TRBV7-9	.	.	TGTGCCAGCAGCTTTATCGCCTCAGGGGTAGGGGGCTACACCTTC	CASSFIASGVGGYTF
TRBJ2-5	TRBV5-6	.	TRBD2	TGTGCCAGCAGCTCGGGACTAGATATCCAAGAGACCCAGTACTTC	CASSSGLDIQETQYF
TRBJ1-4	TRBV30	.	TRBD1	TGTGCCTGGAGTGGGACAGGGGAGAAACTGTTTTTT	CAWSGTGEKLFF
TRBJ1-5	TRBV7-9	.	.	TGTGCCAGCAGCTTAGGGGCAGCTGGCAATCAGCCCCAGCATTTT	CASSLGAAGNQPQHF
TRBJ1-3	TRBV13	.	.	TGTGCCAGCAGCTTCGGCAGGGCCGCTGGAAACACCATATATTTT	CASSFGRAAGNTIYF
TRBJ2-6	TRBV25-1	.	.	TGTGCCAGCAGTGAACCCGGAGACTCTGGGGCCAACGTCCTGACTTTC	CASSEPGDSGANVLTF
TRBJ2-7	TRBV2	.	.	TGTGCCAGCAGCGTACCGTCCGAGTGGCAGGCTAGCTCCTACGAGCAGTACTTC	CASSVPSEWQASSYEQYF
TRBJ2-5	TRBV4-2	.	TRBD2	TGTGCCAGCAGCAGGACTAGCGGGAGGGCCAGTGGGGAGACCCAGTACTTC	CASSRTSGRASGETQYF
TRBJ1-3	TRBV5-1	few	TRBD1	TGCGCCAGCACACCACAGGGGCGAAACACCATATATTTT	CASTPQGRNTIYF
TRBJ2-1	TRBV10-3	.	.	TGTGCCATCAGGGCGGGACTCAACAATGAGCAGTTCTTC	CAIRAGLNNEQFF
TRBJ2-1	TRBV5-4	.	.	TGTGCCAGCAGCTTAGGACTAAATGGCGATGAGCAGTTCTTC	CASSLGLNGDEQFF
TRBJ2-1	TRBV5-1	.	.	TGCGCCAGCAGCTTGGGAGGGGGTCCCAATGAGCAGTTCTTC	CASSLGGGPNEQFF
TRBJ1-6	TRBV5-6	.	.	TGTGCCAGCAGCACTACGGTCTCCTATAATTCACCCCTCCACTTT	CASSTTVSYNSPLHF
TRBJ1-1	TRBV19	.	TRBD1	TGTGCCAGTAGTGTTCGGACAGGGCTTGAAGCTTTCTTT	CASSVRTGLEAFF
TRBJ1-2	TRBV6-5	few	TRBD1	TGTGCCAGCAGCCCCACAGGGGGCATTGGCTACACCTTC	CASSPTGGIGYTF
TRBJ1-5	TRBV4-2	.	.	TGTGCCAGCAGCCAAGATTCCGGGGGAGGACAGCCCCAGCATTTT	CASSQDSGGGQPQHF
TRBJ1-1	TRBV7-9	.	TRBD1	TGTGCCAGCAGCTTTGCTTCGACAGGGTACATGAACACTGAAGCTTTCTTT	CASSFASTGYMNTEAFF
TRBJ1-4	TRBV6-4	.	.	TGTGCCAGCAGTGATCGGGAAAAACTGTTTTTT	CASSDREKLFF
TRBJ1-2	TRBV28	.	TRBD1	TGTGCCAGCAGTTTAGGACTCGAGGGGGCACCGGGGACCTTC	CASSLGLEGAPGTF
TRBJ1-1	TRBV4-2	few	.	TGTGCCAGCAGCCAAGAAATTGGTCGAGGGCACACTGAAGCTTTCTTT	CASSQEIGRGHTEAFF
TRBJ2-1	TRBV6-1	many	TRBD2	TGTGCCAGCAGTGAACTAGCGGGCTCCTACAATGAGCAGTTCTTC	CASSELAGSYNEQFF
TRBJ2-7	TRBV27	.	TRBD2	TGTGCCAGCAAACTAGCGGGTCCTTCCTACGAGCAGTACTTC	CASKLAGPSYEQYF
TRBJ2-7	TRBV27	.	TRBD2	TGTGCCAGCAGTTTAGGTAATGGACTAGCGACCTACGAGCAGTACTTC	CASSLGNGLATYEQYF
TRBJ2-2	TRBV5-5	.	.	TGTGCCAGCAGCTTGTATGGCAGGGGAATCACCGGGGAGCTGTTTTTT	CASSLYGRGITGELFF
TRBJ2-1	TRBV5-1	.	.	TGCGCCAGCAGCGAACCCCTAGCGTCCACCTACAATGAGCAGTTCTTC	CASSEPLASTYNEQFF
TRBJ2-5	TRBV5-1	.	.	TGCGCCAGCACCACTTTGTTGTTTTCGGAGACCCAGTACTTC	CASTTLLFSETQYF
TRBJ2-7	TRBV11-2	.	.	TGTGCCAGCAGCTTAGATTTGGAGGGCTTAACCTACGAGCAGTACTTC	CASSLDLEGLTYEQYF